This is a list of T cell receptor beta chains from one sample in a study of OX40 agonist ivuxolimab in advanced cancers. Method: immunoSEQ multiplex PCR; TCRdb's copy keeps in-frame clones and lacks some. The sample lists 50,000 to 70,000 clones; approximately 79% were seen once. Sequenced here: CD4+ or CD8+ T cells sorted from blood, sampled in a trial of the OX40 agonist ivuxolimab. The receptors derive from an adult with an advanced solid tumor such as melanoma, head and neck, liver or kidney cancer. CDR3s include the opening cysteine and the closing phenylalanine or tryptophan. The order of the fields is V gene, clone size, D gene, J gene, CDR3 protein, CDR3 DNA. The D gene is left open where the match is weak. Only some rows state a clone size, as once, few, many or a class for expanded clones.

V gene: TRBV6-5
clone size: NA
D gene: NA
J gene: TRBJ1-4
CDR3 protein: CASSDMAGREKLFF
CDR3 DNA: TGTGCCAGCAGTGACATGGCGGGGCGGGAAAAACTGTTTTTT

V gene: TRBV9
clone size: NA
D gene: NA
J gene: TRBJ1-2
CDR3 protein: CASSVKTEVSYGYTF
CDR3 DNA: TGTGCCAGCAGCGTAAAGACAGAGGTTAGCTATGGCTACACCTTC

V gene: TRBV11-3
clone size: NA
D gene: NA
J gene: TRBJ2-1
CDR3 protein: CASSLGTPQGNEQFF
CDR3 DNA: TGTGCCAGCAGCTTAGGGACTCCCCAAGGCAATGAGCAGTTCTTC

V gene: TRBV10-3
clone size: NA
D gene: NA
J gene: TRBJ1-6
CDR3 protein: CAISRGTADGHFSPLHF
CDR3 DNA: TGTGCCATCAGTAGAGGGACTGCGGATGGCCATTTTTCACCCCTCCACTTT

V gene: TRBV9
clone size: once
D gene: NA
J gene: TRBJ2-5
CDR3 protein: CASSVGGSMETQYF
CDR3 DNA: TGTGCCAGCAGCGTAGGCGGTTCTATGGAGACCCAGTACTTC

V gene: TRBV9
clone size: NA
D gene: NA
J gene: TRBJ1-3
CDR3 protein: CASSVSSSGNTIYF
CDR3 DNA: TGTGCCAGCAGCGTTAGTAGCTCTGGAAACACCATATATTTT

V gene: TRBV10-3
clone size: NA
D gene: NA
J gene: TRBJ1-3
CDR3 protein: CAISPAQLRQEPSGNTIYF
CDR3 DNA: TGTGCCATCAGCCCCGCACAGCTGAGACAGGAGCCCTCTGGAAACACCATATATTTT

V gene: TRBV5-1
clone size: NA
D gene: NA
J gene: TRBJ1-1
CDR3 protein: CASSLPTGDLNTEAFF
CDR3 DNA: TGCGCCAGCAGCTTGCCAACAGGCGACTTGAACACTGAAGCTTTCTTT

V gene: TRBV2
clone size: NA
D gene: NA
J gene: TRBJ2-4
CDR3 protein: CASDRDLLAKNIQYF
CDR3 DNA: TGTGCCAGCGACCGGGACCTACTAGCCAAAAACATTCAGTACTTC

V gene: TRBV10-2
clone size: NA
D gene: NA
J gene: TRBJ1-2
CDR3 protein: CASSDIQGRNYGYTF
CDR3 DNA: TGCGCCAGCAGTGATATTCAGGGGCGCAACTATGGCTACACCTTC

V gene: TRBV15
clone size: NA
D gene: NA
J gene: TRBJ1-4
CDR3 protein: CATSTSRGNGEKLFF
CDR3 DNA: TGTGCCACCAGCACTTCCAGGGGTAACGGTGAAAAACTGTTTTTT

V gene: TRBV18
clone size: NA
D gene: NA
J gene: TRBJ2-1
CDR3 protein: CASSPGQGNEQFF
CDR3 DNA: TGTGCCAGCTCACCAGGGCAGGGCAATGAGCAGTTCTTC

V gene: TRBV28
clone size: NA
D gene: TRBD1
J gene: TRBJ1-5
CDR3 protein: CASSPKDRVSNQPQHF
CDR3 DNA: TGTGCCAGCAGTCCGAAGGACAGGGTTAGCAATCAGCCCCAGCATTTT

V gene: TRBV19
clone size: NA
D gene: NA
J gene: TRBJ1-2
CDR3 protein: CVTSLRAFGGYTF
CDR3 DNA: TGTGTCACCTCCCTTAGGGCTTTCGGTGGCTACACCTTC

V gene: TRBV11-2
clone size: few
D gene: TRBD1
J gene: TRBJ2-3
CDR3 protein: CASSPRDRLSTDTQYF
CDR3 DNA: TGTGCCAGCAGCCCCAGGGACAGGCTAAGCACAGATACGCAGTATTTT

V gene: TRBV7-2
clone size: NA
D gene: NA
J gene: TRBJ1-1
CDR3 protein: CASSFGAGLLNTEAFF
CDR3 DNA: TGTGCCAGCAGCTTTGGGGCAGGTCTCTTGAACACTGAAGCTTTCTTT

V gene: TRBV10-2
clone size: NA
D gene: NA
J gene: TRBJ1-1
CDR3 protein: CASSGQMNTEAFF
CDR3 DNA: TGCGCCAGCAGTGGACAGATGAACACTGAAGCTTTCTTT

V gene: TRBV27
clone size: NA
D gene: TRBD2
J gene: TRBJ2-3
CDR3 protein: CASRVAGVRDTQYF
CDR3 DNA: TGTGCCAGCAGGGTAGCGGGAGTCAGAGATACGCAGTATTTT

V gene: TRBV11-3
clone size: NA
D gene: NA
J gene: TRBJ2-1
CDR3 protein: CASSSGHSEGEQFF
CDR3 DNA: TGTGCCAGCAGCTCGGGACACTCCGAGGGTGAGCAGTTCTTC

V gene: TRBV7-2
clone size: NA
D gene: NA
J gene: TRBJ2-2
CDR3 protein: CASSLQGRNTGELFF
CDR3 DNA: TGTGCCAGCAGCTTACAGGGGCGTAATACCGGGGAGCTGTTTTTT

V gene: TRBV6-6
clone size: NA
D gene: TRBD1
J gene: TRBJ2-7
CDR3 protein: CASSPARTGYEQYF
CDR3 DNA: TGTGCCAGCAGCCCCGCGAGGACAGGGTACGAGCAGTACTTC

V gene: TRBV29-1
clone size: NA
D gene: TRBD2
J gene: TRBJ2-3
CDR3 protein: CSVTSGTDTQYF
CDR3 DNA: TGCAGCGTTACTAGCGGCACAGATACGCAGTATTTT

V gene: TRBV6-5
clone size: NA
D gene: TRBD1
J gene: TRBJ2-1
CDR3 protein: CASRTGTGALREQFF
CDR3 DNA: TGTGCCAGCAGGACCGGGACAGGGGCCTTACGAGAGCAGTTCTTC

V gene: TRBV7-3
clone size: NA
D gene: NA
J gene: TRBJ2-1
CDR3 protein: CASQPSAFINEQFF
CDR3 DNA: TGTGCCAGCCAACCCAGCGCCTTTATTAATGAGCAGTTCTTC